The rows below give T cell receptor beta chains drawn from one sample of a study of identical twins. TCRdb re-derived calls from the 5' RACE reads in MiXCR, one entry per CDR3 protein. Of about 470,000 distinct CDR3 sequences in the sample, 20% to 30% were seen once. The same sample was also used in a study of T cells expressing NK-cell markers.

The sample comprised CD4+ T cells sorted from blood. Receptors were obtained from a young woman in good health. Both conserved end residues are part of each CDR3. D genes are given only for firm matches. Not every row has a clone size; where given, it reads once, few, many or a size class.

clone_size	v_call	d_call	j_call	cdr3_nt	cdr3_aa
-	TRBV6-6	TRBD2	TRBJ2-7	TGTGCCAGCAGGACTAGCGGGAGTGAGCAGTACTTC	CASRTSGSEQYF
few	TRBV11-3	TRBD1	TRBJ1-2	TGTGCCAGCAGCTTAGACGGACAGGGGATAGGAGGCTACACCTTC	CASSLDGQGIGGYTF
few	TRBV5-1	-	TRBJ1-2	TGCGCCAGCAGCTCGGGGGTCAGACCCTTTAACTATGGCTACACCTTC	CASSSGVRPFNYGYTF
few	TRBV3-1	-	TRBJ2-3	TGTGCCAGCAGCCAGGGCCATGAGAATACGCAGTATTTT	CASSQGHENTQYF
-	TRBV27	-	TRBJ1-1	TGTGCCAGCAGTTTATCATCCAGAAACACTGAAGCTTTCTTT	CASSLSSRNTEAFF
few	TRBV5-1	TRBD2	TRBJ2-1	TGCGCCAGCAGCCGACTAGCGGGAAACGGAAATGAGCAGTTCTTC	CASSRLAGNGNEQFF
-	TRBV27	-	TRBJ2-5	TGTGCCAGCAGTTTATCGGCCCGGACAGACCAAGAGACCCAGTACTTC	CASSLSARTDQETQYF
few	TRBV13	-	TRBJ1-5	TGTGCCAGCAGCTTAGGCCGGGAGATCAGGGCCCAGCATTTT	CASSLGREIRAQHF
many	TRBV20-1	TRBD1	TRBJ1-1	TGCAGTGCTTATGACAGGGGAACTGAAGCTTTCTTT	CSAYDRGTEAFF
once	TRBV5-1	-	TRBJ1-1	TGCGCCAGCAGCTCGGGGTTGGGGAACACTGAAGCTTTCTTT	CASSSGLGNTEAFF
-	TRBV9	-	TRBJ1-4	TGTGCCAGCAGCGTACGAGGGGATGGAGAAAAACTGTTTTTT	CASSVRGDGEKLFF
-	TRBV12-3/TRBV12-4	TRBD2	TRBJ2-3	TGTGCCAGCAAGGTAGCGGGGAGCACAGATACGCAGTATTTT	CASKVAGSTDTQYF
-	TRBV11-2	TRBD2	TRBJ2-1	TGTGCCAGCAGCTTATCCCTAGCGGGGCAGAATGAGCAGTTCTTC	CASSLSLAGQNEQFF
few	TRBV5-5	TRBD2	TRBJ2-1	TGTGCCAGCAGCGCGCTAGCGGGGGGCTCCTACAATGAGCAGTTCTTC	CASSALAGGSYNEQFF
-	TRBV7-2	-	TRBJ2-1	TGTGCCAGCAGCTTAGGTGCGTGGGTAGAATACAATGAGCAGTTCTTC	CASSLGAWVEYNEQFF
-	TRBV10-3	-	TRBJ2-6	TGTGCCATCAGTTCTCAGGTGTCTGGGGCCAACGTCCTGACTTTC	CAISSQVSGANVLTF
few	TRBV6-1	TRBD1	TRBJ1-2	TGTGCCAGCAGCCACGGACCGGGACAGGGGGCTTTCGGCTACACCTTC	CASSHGPGQGAFGYTF
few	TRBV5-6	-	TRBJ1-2	TGTGCCAGCAGCCCGGGGAGGAGGGACACAGGTGGCTACACCTTC	CASSPGRRDTGGYTF
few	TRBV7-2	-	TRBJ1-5	TGTGCCAGCAAAGGACAAAGCAATCAGCCCCAGCATTTT	CASKGQSNQPQHF
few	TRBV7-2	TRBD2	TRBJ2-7	TGTGCCAGCAGCTTACGTCTAGCGGCCCGCTACGAGCAGTACTTC	CASSLRLAARYEQYF
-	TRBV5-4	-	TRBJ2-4	TGTGCCAGCAGCTCATCCCCGGGGGTAGGAGGGAACATTCAGTACTTC	CASSSSPGVGGNIQYF
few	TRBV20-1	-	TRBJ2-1	TGCAGTGCTAGTAATCATGAGCAGTTCTTC	CSASNHEQFF
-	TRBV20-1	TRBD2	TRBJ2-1	TGCAGTGCCCTAGCGGGGGGGACCGACAATGAGCAGTTCTTC	CSALAGGTDNEQFF
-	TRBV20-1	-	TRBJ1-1	TGCAAAGGTTACATGGTCACTGAAGCTTTCTTT	CKGYMVTEAFF
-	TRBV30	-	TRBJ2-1	TGTGCCTGGCACCCCGGGACTGCAACCTACAATGAGCAGTTCTTC	CAWHPGTATYNEQFF
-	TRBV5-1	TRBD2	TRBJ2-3	TGCGCCAGCAGCTTCGGACTAGCGGCGAGCACAGATACGCAGTATTTT	CASSFGLAASTDTQYF
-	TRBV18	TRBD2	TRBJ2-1	TGTGCCAGCTCACCACCGAACGCGGGAGGGGACAATGAGCAGTTCTTC	CASSPPNAGGDNEQFF
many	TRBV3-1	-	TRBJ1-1	TGTGCCAGCAGCCATTTTGGTAACACTGAAGCTTTCTTT	CASSHFGNTEAFF
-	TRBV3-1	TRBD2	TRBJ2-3	TGTGCCAGCAGTTTCAAATATAGCGGGGGGGCGGGAGATACGCAGTATTTT	CASSFKYSGGAGDTQYF
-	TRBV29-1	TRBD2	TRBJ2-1	TGCAGCGTCCCAGCGGGAGGGTTCTTCAATGAGCAGTTCTTC	CSVPAGGFFNEQFF
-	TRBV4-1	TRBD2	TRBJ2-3	TGCGCCAGCAGCCAAGAAGGACTGGGAGCGGGAGTACGGACAGATACGCAGTATTTT	CASSQEGLGAGVRTDTQYF
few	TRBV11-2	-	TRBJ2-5	TGTGCCAGCAGCTTTGGGTGGGACATCTCCCAGTACTTC	CASSFGWDISQYF
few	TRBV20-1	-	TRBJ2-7	TGCAGTGCCTTTGACAGTTTCTACGAGCAGTACTTC	CSAFDSFYEQYF
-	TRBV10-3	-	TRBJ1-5	TGTGCCATCAGTGAGTCTAGGGGAGTCAGCAATCAGCCCCAGCATTTT	CAISESRGVSNQPQHF
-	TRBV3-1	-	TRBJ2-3	TGTGCCAGCAGCCAAGCGTCACCGGCAGATACGCAGTATTTT	CASSQASPADTQYF
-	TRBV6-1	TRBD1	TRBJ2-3	TGTGCCAGCAGTACAACAGGGGGTACCACAGATACGCAGTATTTT	CASSTTGGTTDTQYF
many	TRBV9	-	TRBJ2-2	TGTGCCAGCAGCGTCCAGAACACCGGGGAGCTGTTTTTT	CASSVQNTGELFF
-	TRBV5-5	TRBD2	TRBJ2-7	TGTGCCAGCAGCCTGACTAGCGCTAGCTCCTACGAGCAGTACTTC	CASSLTSASSYEQYF
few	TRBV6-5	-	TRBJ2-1	TGTGCCAGCAGTTTCCGAGGGAGCCACAATGAGCAGTTCTTC	CASSFRGSHNEQFF
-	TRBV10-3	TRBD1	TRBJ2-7	TGTGCCATCAGCCTAAAGGTCGGGACAGGCTCCTACGAGCAGTACTTC	CAISLKVGTGSYEQYF
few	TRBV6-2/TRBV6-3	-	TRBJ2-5	TGTGCCAGCAGCTGGAGGGGTGCCCTTGGGGAGACCCAGTACTTC	CASSWRGALGETQYF
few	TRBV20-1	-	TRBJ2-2	TGCAGTGCTAGTACGGGGAACACCGGGGAGCTGTTTTTT	CSASTGNTGELFF
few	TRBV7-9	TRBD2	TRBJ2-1	TGTGCCAGCAGCTTTACCCAAATGGGGGGGGAGCAGTTCTTC	CASSFTQMGGEQFF
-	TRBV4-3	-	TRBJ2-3	TGCGCCAGCAGCCAAGATCTCGTGAGCACAGATACGCAGTATTTT	CASSQDLVSTDTQYF
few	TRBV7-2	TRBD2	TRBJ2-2	TGTGCCAGCAGCATGGGACTAGCGGGAGTCACCGGGGAGCTGTTTTTT	CASSMGLAGVTGELFF
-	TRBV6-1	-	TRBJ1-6	TGTGCCAGCAGCCGGTCGGTGACGGGTAATTCACCCCTCCACTTT	CASSRSVTGNSPLHF
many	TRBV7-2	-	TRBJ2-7	TGTGCCAGCAGCTCGGCCGGGCTCCCCTACGAGCAGTACTTC	CASSSAGLPYEQYF
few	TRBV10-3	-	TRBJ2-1	TGTGCCATCAGTGAGTCTTGGGGCTCCTACAATGAGCAGTTCTTC	CAISESWGSYNEQFF
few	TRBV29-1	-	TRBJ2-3	TGCAGCGTTGTGAGCTGGTCAGATACGCAGTATTTT	CSVVSWSDTQYF
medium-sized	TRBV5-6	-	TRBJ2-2	TGTGCCAGCAGCTTGGTAGCCCAGTACACCGGGGAGCTGTTTTTT	CASSLVAQYTGELFF
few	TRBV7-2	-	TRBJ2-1	TGTGCCAGCAGCCGCATTCAGGGTTTGAGTGAGCAGTTCTTC	CASSRIQGLSEQFF
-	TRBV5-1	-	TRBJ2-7	TGCGCCAGCAGCTTGGACGGGACACCTACCTACGAGCAGTACTTC	CASSLDGTPTYEQYF